Listed below are T cell receptor beta chains from one sample, sequenced in a study of blood T cell repertoires in COVID-19. Libraries were prepared by immunoSEQ multiplex PCR; TCRdb keeps only in-frame clonotypes and omits some of them. The sample records about 260,000 clones, about 90% being singletons. Sequences were obtained from peripheral blood. The receptors were sampled from a young adult with COVID-19, enrolled during active disease. Each CDR3 is given with its conserved first and last residue. A D gene is named only where the DNA matches it firmly. A row's size may be missing; if present it is once, few, many or a size class.

D gene,V gene,J gene,clone size,CDR3 DNA,CDR3 protein
TRBD2,TRBV11-2,TRBJ2-3,-,TGTGCCAGCAGCTTTCCCTTGGCGGGAGGCACAGATACGCAGTATTTT,CASSFPLAGGTDTQYF
-,TRBV5-1,TRBJ2-3,-,TGCGCCAGCAGCTTAGGAGGGCCCGAAGATACGCAGTATTTT,CASSLGGPEDTQYF
TRBD1,TRBV28,TRBJ1-2,-,TGTGCCAGCAGTTTGGGACAGTTCTATGGCTACACCTTC,CASSLGQFYGYTF
-,TRBV6-1,TRBJ2-5,-,TGTGCCAGCAGTGATTTGGGGGCCGGGCAAGAGACCCAGTACTTC,CASSDLGAGQETQYF
TRBD1,TRBV2,TRBJ1-1,-,TGTGCCAGCACTTTGACAGGGAGCTTTGAAGCTTTCTTT,CASTLTGSFEAFF
-,TRBV24-1,TRBJ2-7,-,TGTGCCACCAGTGATTTTCGTGACGAGCAGTACTTC,CATSDFRDEQYF
TRBD2,TRBV5-1,TRBJ2-1,-,TGCGCCAGCAGCTTGGGGTTAGCGGGAGGCTATGAGCAGTTCTTC,CASSLGLAGGYEQFF
-,TRBV9,TRBJ2-1,-,TGTGCCAGCAGCGTAGACAATGGAGGGAGTGAGCAGTTCTTC,CASSVDNGGSEQFF
-,TRBV24-1,TRBJ1-1,-,TGTGCCACCAGTGTAACCGGCACTGAAGCTTTCTTT,CATSVTGTEAFF
TRBD1,TRBV28,TRBJ2-1,-,TGTGCCAGCAGTTTGATATCAGGGGGCATCGCCAATGAGCAGTTCTTC,CASSLISGGIANEQFF
TRBD2,TRBV19,TRBJ2-7,-,TGTGCCAGTAGTTCCGTTGGACTAGCGAGGTTCGAGCAGTACTTC,CASSSVGLARFEQYF
-,TRBV18,TRBJ1-1,-,TGTGCCAGCTCACCGCCAACTGGGGGGGCCTTGAACACTGAAGCTTTCTTT,CASSPPTGGALNTEAFF
-,TRBV5-1,TRBJ1-1,-,TGCGCCAGCAGCTTGCACAGTGAAGCTTTCTTT,CASSLHSEAFF
TRBD1,TRBV4-1,TRBJ1-2,once,TGCGCCAGCAGCCAAGCGACAGGGTTTTCTGGCTACACCTTC,CASSQATGFSGYTF
TRBD2,TRBV4-1,TRBJ2-3,-,TGCGCCAGCAGCCAAACTAGCGTAGCCGCAGATACGCAGTATTTT,CASSQTSVAADTQYF
-,TRBV24-1,TRBJ2-3,-,TGTGCCACCAGTGACCGAAGCGGGTCCGCAACAGATACGCAGTATTTT,CATSDRSGSATDTQYF
-,TRBV10-2,TRBJ2-1,-,TGCGCCAGCAGTTCACAGGGACAACCCTACAATGAGCAGTTCTTC,CASSSQGQPYNEQFF
TRBD1,TRBV2,TRBJ2-2,-,TGTGCCAGCAGTGAAAGACAGGGGTTTATCGGGGAGCTGTTTTTT,CASSERQGFIGELFF
TRBD2,TRBV19,TRBJ2-3,-,TGTGCCAGTAGTATATCGGGACTAGCAGCAGATACGCAGTATTTT,CASSISGLAADTQYF
-,TRBV4-1,TRBJ2-1,-,TGCGCCAGCAGCCGAGACTCTCGCTCCTACAATGAGCAGTTCTTC,CASSRDSRSYNEQFF
TRBD1,TRBV10-3,TRBJ1-2,-,TGTGCCATCAGTGAGCGGACAGGGGGCAACTATGGCTACACCTTC,CAISERTGGNYGYTF
-,TRBV10-2,TRBJ2-7,-,TGCGCCAGCAGGCAGGGGGGATACGAGCAGTACTTC,CASRQGGYEQYF
TRBD2,TRBV19,TRBJ2-1,-,TGTGCCAGTAGTACCGGGACTAGCGTATACAATGAGCAGTTCTTC,CASSTGTSVYNEQFF
TRBD1,TRBV6-5,TRBJ1-4,-,TGTGCCAGCAGTCTGCCGACAGGGACCTCAGGAAAACTGTTTTTT,CASSLPTGTSGKLFF
-,TRBV12-5,TRBJ1-4,once,TGTGCTAGTGGTTTGGTAAGGTGGCAGGGCTGGGGAGAAAAACTGTTTTTT,CASGLVRWQGWGEKLFF
TRBD1,TRBV7-9,TRBJ2-1,-,TGTGCCAGCAGCCTAGGACAGGGGGCGTACAATGAGCAGTTCTTC,CASSLGQGAYNEQFF
-,TRBV6-1,TRBJ2-2,-,TGTGCCAGCAGTGAAGTACAGAACACCGGGGAGCTGTTTTTT,CASSEVQNTGELFF
-,TRBV5-3,TRBJ2-3,-,TGTGCCAGAAGCTGGAGACGGGATACGCAGTATTTT,CARSWRRDTQYF
TRBD2,TRBV27,TRBJ2-7,-,TGTGCCAGCAGCCCGCGGGGACTAGCCTACGAGCAGTACTTC,CASSPRGLAYEQYF
TRBD1,TRBV27,TRBJ2-1,once,TGTGCCAGCAGTTCCCGACAGGGCACCTACAATGAGCAGTTCTTC,CASSSRQGTYNEQFF
TRBD1,TRBV7-2,TRBJ1-1,-,TGTGCCAGCAGCGCTAAACCGACAGGGGTAGGGAACACTGAAGCTTTCTTT,CASSAKPTGVGNTEAFF
-,TRBV24-1,TRBJ2-1,-,TGTGCCACCAGTGATCCCGGGTTTAGCTCCTACAATGAGCAGTTCTTC,CATSDPGFSSYNEQFF
TRBD2,TRBV24-1,TRBJ2-5,-,TGTGCCACCAGTGATTTCAGAGGCGGAGAGGGAGGGGAGACCCAGTACTTC,CATSDFRGGEGGETQYF
-,TRBV5-1,TRBJ1-3,-,TGCGCCAGCAGCTTAGGAGGGAATGGAAACACCATATATTTT,CASSLGGNGNTIYF
TRBD1,TRBV7-8,TRBJ2-5,-,TGTGCCAGCAGCAGGGGGCGAACCCAAGAGACCCAGTACTTC,CASSRGRTQETQYF
-,TRBV19,TRBJ1-5,-,TGTGCCAGTAGTGGGCAATTGGGCAATCAGCCCCAGCATTTT,CASSGQLGNQPQHF
-,TRBV27,TRBJ2-7,once,TGTGCCAGCAGTTCAGTCATGCGGGGACGGCTCTACGAGCAGTACTTC,CASSSVMRGRLYEQYF
-,TRBV30,TRBJ2-1,-,TGTGCCTGGACCGAGAATGAGCAGTTCTTC,CAWTENEQFF
-,TRBV6-4,TRBJ2-6,-,TGTGCCAGCAGTGACGAGTACGGCTCTGGGGCCAACGTCCTGACTTTC,CASSDEYGSGANVLTF
-,TRBV9,TRBJ2-2,once,TGTGCCAGCAGCACCGGGACTGCCGGGGAGCTGTTTTTT,CASSTGTAGELFF
-,TRBV7-2,TRBJ2-2,-,TGTGCCAGCAGCCCAGGCGGGACCGGGGAGCTGTTTTTT,CASSPGGTGELFF
-,TRBV18,TRBJ1-5,-,TGTGCCAGCTCACCGGACAGCCATAGCAATCAGCCCCAGCATTTT,CASSPDSHSNQPQHF
TRBD1,TRBV27,TRBJ1-2,-,TGTGCCAGCTCGGACAGGGAGGACGTTGGCTACACCTTC,CASSDREDVGYTF
TRBD1,TRBV6-5,TRBJ2-7,-,TGTGCCAGCAGCAGGACAGGGGGCTCCTACGAGCAGTACTTC,CASSRTGGSYEQYF
TRBD2,TRBV29-1,TRBJ2-1,-,TGCAGCGTTGATGGACTAGCGGGAATGAATGAGCAGTTCTTC,CSVDGLAGMNEQFF
-,TRBV4-1,TRBJ1-3,-,TGCGCCAGCAGGGGCCCTCTTGGAAACACCATATATTTT,CASRGPLGNTIYF